This T cell receptor beta chain comes out of a study of CD8 T cells in ankylosing spondylitis. In the case of this clonotype: The antigen is unknown.

TCRdb used MiXCR to reprocess the 5' RACE reads, holding one entry per CDR3 protein. Of around 220,000 distinct CDR3 sequences in the sample, about 17% were seen once. Broader study findings: The authors reported significant enrichment of disease-linked clones in matched ankylosing spondylitis synovial fluid. Seemingly distinctive of ankylosing spondylitis blood was a TCR beta motif formed by eight highly homologous variants.

Per the germline V gene, CDR1 is SQVTM and CDR2 is ANQGSEA. V shed 3 bases and J shed 2 bases, with 9 bases lying between them. The CDR3 totals 13 residues. The sequencing input was blood, either unsorted or a sorted T cell fraction (not recorded which). The chain combines TRBV29-1 with TRBJ2-3; D call uncertain. This TCR derives from a male donor with ankylosing spondylitis. CDR3 loop: CSVDGYSTDTQYF. In DNA, the CDR3 is TGCAGCGTTGATGGGTATTCCACAGATACGCAGTATTTT.